This T cell receptor beta chain was identified in a study of metastatic and nonmetastatic thyroid tumors. Study-wide background: Across peripheral blood and tumor or nodule tissue samples taken from malignant and benign thyroid patients, the repertoires were compared with one another. Findings and limits, study-wide: It was reported that TCR beta diversity was significantly higher in malignant thyroid tumors than benign nodules, in blood and tumor.

Germline CDR1 and CDR2: LNHDA and SQIVND (reference sequence). There are 15 residues in the CDR3. TCRdb recomputed clones from the PCR reads via MiXCR. The sample has about 24,000 clones; over 25% are singletons. Treatment of any kind had been given to no patient before thyroid surgery. This clone was detected many times. Its antigen remains unknown. At one end the junction does not follow the germline gene, possibly because of a read error. The clonotype originates from a male donor with papillary thyroid cancer or a benign thyroid nodule (not recorded which). Some clones in this sample may be carry-over from other donors' samples. The chain carries TRBV19 and TRBJ1-2; 8 nucleotides line up with TRBD1. The material sequenced was blood. This chain's CDR3 is CANSNGPGQAYGYTF. In nucleotides, the CDR3 is TGTGCCAATAGTAATGGGCCGGGACAGGCCTATGGCTACACCTTC.